This T cell receptor (beta chain) was recorded in a study of blood T cell repertoires in COVID-19. The repertoire was sequenced with immunoSEQ multiplex PCR; TCRdb's copy has only in-frame clones and lacks some. The sample lists more than 150,000 clones, around 85% occurring once. Germline CDR1 is LNHDA and CDR2 is SQIVND (reference sequence). CDR3 length equals 21 residues. Losses at the gene ends were 0 bases for V and 5 bases for J; bases not matched to a gene: 13. The origin of this receptor is a man aged 65-85 years with active or convalescent COVID-19. Input material: peripheral blood. The chain links TRBV19 to TRBJ2-1; 16 bases align to TRBD2. CDR3 in amino acids: CASSIDRSGTSGRARDNEQFF. CDR3 nucleotides: TGTGCCAGTAGTATAGATCGATCCGGGACTAGCGGGAGGGCCAGGGACAATGAGCAGTTCTTC.